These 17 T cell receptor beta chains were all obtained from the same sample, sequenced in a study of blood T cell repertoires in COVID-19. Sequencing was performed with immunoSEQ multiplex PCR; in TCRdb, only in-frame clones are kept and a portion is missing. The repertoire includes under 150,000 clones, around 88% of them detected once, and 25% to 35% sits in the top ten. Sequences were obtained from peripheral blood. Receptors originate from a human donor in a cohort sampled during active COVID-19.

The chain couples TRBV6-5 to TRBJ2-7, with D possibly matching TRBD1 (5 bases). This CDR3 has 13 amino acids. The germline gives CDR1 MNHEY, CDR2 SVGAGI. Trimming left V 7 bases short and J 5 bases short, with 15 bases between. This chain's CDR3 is CASTSGQGNEQYF. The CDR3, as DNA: TGTGCCAGCACCTCGGGTCAGGGAAACGAGCAGTACTTC.

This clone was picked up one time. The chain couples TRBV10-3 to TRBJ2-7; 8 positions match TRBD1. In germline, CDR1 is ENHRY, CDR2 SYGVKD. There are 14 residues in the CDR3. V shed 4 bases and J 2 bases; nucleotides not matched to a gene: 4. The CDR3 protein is CAISGRGLPYEQYF. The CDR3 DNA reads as TGTGCCATCAGTGGCAGGGGGCTCCCCTACGAGCAGTACTTC.

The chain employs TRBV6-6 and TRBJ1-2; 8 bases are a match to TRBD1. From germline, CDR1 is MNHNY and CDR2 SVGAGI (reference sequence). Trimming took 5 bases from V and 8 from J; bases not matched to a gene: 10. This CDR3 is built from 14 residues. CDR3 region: CASSPRTGLQGYTF. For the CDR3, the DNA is TGTGCCAGCAGTCCGCGGACAGGGCTTCAGGGCTACACCTTC.

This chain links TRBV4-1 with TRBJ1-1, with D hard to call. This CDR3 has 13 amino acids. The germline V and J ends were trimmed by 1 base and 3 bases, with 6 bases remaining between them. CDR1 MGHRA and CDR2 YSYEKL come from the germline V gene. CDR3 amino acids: CASSQARYTEAFF. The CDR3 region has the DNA TGCGCCAGCAGCCAAGCTAGATACACTGAAGCTTTCTTT.

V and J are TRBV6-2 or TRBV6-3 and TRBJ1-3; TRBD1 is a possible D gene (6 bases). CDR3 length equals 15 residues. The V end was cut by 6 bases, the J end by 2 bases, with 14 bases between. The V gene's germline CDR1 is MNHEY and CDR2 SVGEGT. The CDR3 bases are TGTGCCAGCAGCGACCCCGGGACACCTGGAAACACCATATATTTT. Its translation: CASSDPGTPGNTIYF.

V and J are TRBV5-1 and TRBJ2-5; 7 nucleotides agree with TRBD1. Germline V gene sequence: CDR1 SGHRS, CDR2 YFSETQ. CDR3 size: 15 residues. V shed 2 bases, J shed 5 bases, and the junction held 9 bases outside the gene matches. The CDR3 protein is CASSLAAQGQETQYF. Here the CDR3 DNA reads TGCGCCAGCAGCTTAGCCGCACAGGGACAGGAGACCCAGTACTTC.

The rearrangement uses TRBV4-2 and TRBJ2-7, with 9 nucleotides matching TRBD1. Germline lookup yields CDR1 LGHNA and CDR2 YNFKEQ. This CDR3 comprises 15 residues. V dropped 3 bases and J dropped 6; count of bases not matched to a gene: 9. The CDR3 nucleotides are TGTGCCAGCAGCCATCCTAGGAGGACAGGGGTCGAGCAGTACTTC. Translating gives CASSHPRRTGVEQYF.

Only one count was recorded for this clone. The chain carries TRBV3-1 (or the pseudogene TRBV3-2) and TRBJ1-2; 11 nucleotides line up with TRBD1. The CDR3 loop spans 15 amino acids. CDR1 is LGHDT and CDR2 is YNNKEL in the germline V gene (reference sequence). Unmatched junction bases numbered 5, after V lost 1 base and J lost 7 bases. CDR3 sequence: CASSQAGQGAGGYTF. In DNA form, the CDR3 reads TGTGCCAGCAGCCAAGCCGGACAGGGGGCAGGTGGCTACACCTTC.

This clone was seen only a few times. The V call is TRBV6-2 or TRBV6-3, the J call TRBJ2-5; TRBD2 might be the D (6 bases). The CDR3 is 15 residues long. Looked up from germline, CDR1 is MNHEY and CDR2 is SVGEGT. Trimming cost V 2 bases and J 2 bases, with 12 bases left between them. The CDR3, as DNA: TGTGCCAGCAGTTACGCCGGGACTTTTCAAGAGACCCAGTACTTC. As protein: CASSYAGTFQETQYF.

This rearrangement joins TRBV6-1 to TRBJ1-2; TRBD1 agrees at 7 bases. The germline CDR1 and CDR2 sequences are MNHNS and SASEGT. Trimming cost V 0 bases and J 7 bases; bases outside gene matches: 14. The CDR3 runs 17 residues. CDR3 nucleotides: TGTGCCAGCAGTGAAGCGCTGAGGGCAGGGGGTATAGGTGGCTACACCTTC. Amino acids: CASSEALRAGGIGGYTF.

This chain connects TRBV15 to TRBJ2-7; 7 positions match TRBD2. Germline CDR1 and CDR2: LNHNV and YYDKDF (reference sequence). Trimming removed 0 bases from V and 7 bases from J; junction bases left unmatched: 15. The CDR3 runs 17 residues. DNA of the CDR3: TGTGCCACCAGCAGAGAGACGAGGACTAGTTCGGGTGGGGAGCAGTACTTC. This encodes CATSRETRTSSGGEQYF. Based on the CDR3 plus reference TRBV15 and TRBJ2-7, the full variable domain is DAMVIQNPRYQVTQFGKPVTLSCSQTLNHNVMYWYQQKSSQAPKLLFHYYDKDFNNEADTPDNFQSRRPNTSFCFLDIRSPGLGDTAMYLCATSRETRTSSGGEQYFGPGTRLTVT.

CDR3 in DNA: TGTGCCAGCAGCTTAGTCGGGGGGGTCCCCTACGAGCAGTACTTC. The encoded protein is CASSLVGGVPYEQYF. The V and J genes are TRBV11-3 and TRBJ2-7; the match to TRBD2 covers 8 bases. V lost 1 base to trimming and J lost 2 bases; unmatched junction nucleotides: 4. The CDR3 is made up of 15 amino acids. Germline CDR1 SGHNT, CDR2 YENEEA.

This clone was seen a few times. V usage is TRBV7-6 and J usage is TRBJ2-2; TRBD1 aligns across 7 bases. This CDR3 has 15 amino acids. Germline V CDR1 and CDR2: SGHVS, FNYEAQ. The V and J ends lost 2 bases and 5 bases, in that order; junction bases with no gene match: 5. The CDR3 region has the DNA TGTGCCAGCAGCTTACCGACAGGGTCGACCGGGGAGCTGTTTTTT. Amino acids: CASSLPTGSTGELFF.

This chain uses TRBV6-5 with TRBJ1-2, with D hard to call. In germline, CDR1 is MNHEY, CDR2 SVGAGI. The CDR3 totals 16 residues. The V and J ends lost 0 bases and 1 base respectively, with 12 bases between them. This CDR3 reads CASSYSTQPINYGYTF. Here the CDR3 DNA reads TGTGCCAGCAGTTACTCGACACAGCCAATTAACTATGGCTACACCTTC.

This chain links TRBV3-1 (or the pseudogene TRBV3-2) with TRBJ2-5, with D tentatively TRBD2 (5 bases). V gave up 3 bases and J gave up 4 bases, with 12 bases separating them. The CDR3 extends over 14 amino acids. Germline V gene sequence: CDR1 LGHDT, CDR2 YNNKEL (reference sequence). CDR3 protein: CASSHSTRGETQYF. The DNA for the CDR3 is TGTGCCAGCAGCCATTCGACTCGGGGAGAGACCCAGTACTTC.

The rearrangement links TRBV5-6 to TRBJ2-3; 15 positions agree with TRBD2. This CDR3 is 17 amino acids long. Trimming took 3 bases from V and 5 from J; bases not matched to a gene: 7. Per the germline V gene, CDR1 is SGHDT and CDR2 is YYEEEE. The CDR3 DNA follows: TGTGCCAGCAGCTGGCGGACTAGCGGGGGGGCACGAGATACGCAGTATTTT. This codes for CASSWRTSGGARDTQYF.

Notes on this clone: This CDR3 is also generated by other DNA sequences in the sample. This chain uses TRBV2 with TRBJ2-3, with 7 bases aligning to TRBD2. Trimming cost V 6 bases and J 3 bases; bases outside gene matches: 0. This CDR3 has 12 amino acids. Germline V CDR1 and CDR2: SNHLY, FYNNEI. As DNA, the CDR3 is TGTGCCAGCAGGCGGGGGACAGATACGCAGTATTTT. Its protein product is CASRRGTDTQYF.